These 3 T cell receptor beta chains were all obtained from the same sample, sequenced in a study of cytomegalovirus exposure and HLA in healthy donors. Primers: 60 Vbeta forward and 13 Jbeta reverse. Profiled with immunoSEQ multiplex PCR; TCRdb holds only in-frame clones, not every one. Found here are 200,000 to 250,000 clones, less than 85% of them singletons; the top ten hold about 0.23%. Sequencing was performed on PBMCs. Receptor source: a girl aged 2-10 years in good health and CMV-seronegative.

This chain connects TRBV19 to TRBJ2-1; 10 bases are a match to TRBD2. With V trimmed by 5 bases and J by 1 base, 5 bases remained unmatched. The CDR3 consists of 16 residues. The germline gives CDR1 LNHDA, CDR2 SQIVND (reference sequence). Here the CDR3 DNA reads TGTGCCAGTAGTGTAGGACTAGCGGCTTCCTACAATGAGCAGTTCTTC. The encoded protein is CASSVGLAASYNEQFF.

In this sample, this clone turned up a few times. The chain couples TRBV19 to TRBJ1-2; D might be TRBD1 (6 bases). The ends were cut back, 6 bases at V and 6 bases at J, with 17 bases in the middle. The CDR3 is 14 amino acids. CDR1 is LNHDA and CDR2 is SQIVND in the germline V gene (reference sequence). The CDR3 region has the DNA TGTGCCAGTAGGATCCAAACAGGGATGGATGGCTACACCTTC. This sequence encodes CASRIQTGMDGYTF.

The rearrangement links TRBV18 to TRBJ1-3; D unresolved. The ends were cut back, 3 bases at V and 2 bases at J, with 11 bases in the middle. Germline-derived CDR1 and CDR2 are KGHSH and LQKENI. The CDR3 spans 15 residues. The CDR3 bases are TGTGCCAGCTCACCTAAAATCCCGGCTGGAAACACCATATATTTT. Its translation: CASSPKIPAGNTIYF.